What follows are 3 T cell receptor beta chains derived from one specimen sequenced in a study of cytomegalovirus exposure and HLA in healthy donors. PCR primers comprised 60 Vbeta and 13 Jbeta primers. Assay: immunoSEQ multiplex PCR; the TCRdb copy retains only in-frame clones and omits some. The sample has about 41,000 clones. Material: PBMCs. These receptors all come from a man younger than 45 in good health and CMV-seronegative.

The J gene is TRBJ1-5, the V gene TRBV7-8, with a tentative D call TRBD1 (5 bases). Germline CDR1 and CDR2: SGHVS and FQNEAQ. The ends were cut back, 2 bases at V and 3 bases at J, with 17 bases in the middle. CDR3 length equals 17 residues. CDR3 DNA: TGTGCCAGCAGCTTACTTGTTCGGCAGGGTTCCAATCAGCCCCAGCATTTT. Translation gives CASSLLVRQGSNQPQHF.

The CDR3 spells CASSVGGGLARETQYF. CDR3 DNA: TGTGCCAGCAGCGTAGGGGGAGGACTAGCGAGGGAGACCCAGTACTTC. The chain recombines TRBV9 with TRBJ2-5; 9 positions match TRBD2. V lost 0 bases, J lost 5 bases, and 8 bases stayed unmatched. CDR1 SGDLS and CDR2 YYNGEE come from the germline V gene. The CDR3 loop spans 16 amino acids.

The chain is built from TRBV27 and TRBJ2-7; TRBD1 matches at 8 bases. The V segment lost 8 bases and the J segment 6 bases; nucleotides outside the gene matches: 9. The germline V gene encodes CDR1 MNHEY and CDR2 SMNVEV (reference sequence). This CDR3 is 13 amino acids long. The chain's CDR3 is CASWTGPVFEQYF. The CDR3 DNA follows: TGTGCCAGCTGGACAGGGCCCGTCTTCGAGCAGTACTTC.